This T cell receptor (beta chain) was retrieved from a study of vaccination effects on CD4 cells after COVID-19. Broader study findings: Clones induced by infection and by vaccine showed marked clonal contraction late after vaccination.

This CDR3 contains 15 residues. Deletions cut 1 base from V and 7 bases from J, with 16 bases between. Per the germline V gene, CDR1 is SGHTA and CDR2 is FQGNSA. Before sequencing, viral peptide pools were used by the ViraFEST assay to expand antigen-specific CD4+ T cells. Around day 10 of culture, CD4+ T cells were separated out. Negative nucleocapsid antibody tests before and after vaccination confirmed no previous SARS-CoV-2 infection. On both days 3 and 7, half of the culture medium was replaced with IL-2 medium. As regards this clone: Its antigen is unknown.

This table comes from immunoSEQ multiplex PCR, and its TCRdb copy is limited to in-frame clones, with some not included. Altogether roughly 25,000 clones are present, approximately 74% being singletons, with the ten largest covering about 3.5%. The sample consisted of CD4+ T cells from PBMCs cultured with SARS-CoV-2 spike peptides, taken before COVID-19 vaccination. This chain uses TRBV7-2 with TRBJ1-2; tentative D call: TRBD1 (6 bases). The TCR originated in a human donor who received a COVID-19 vaccine. CDR3 region: CASSLGVSTGGGYTF. In DNA, the CDR3 is TGTGCCAGCAGCTTAGGGGTTTCGACAGGCGGTGGCTACACCTTC. Together with reference TRBV7-2 and TRBJ1-2, the CDR3 gives the full variable domain: GAGVSQSPSNKVTEKGKDVELRCDPISGHTALYWYRQSLGQGLEFLIYFQGNSAPDKSGLPSDRFSAERTGGSVSTLTIQRTQQEDSAVYLCASSLGVSTGGGYTFGSGTRLTVV.